This T cell receptor (beta chain) stems from a study of blood T cell repertoires in COVID-19. The V gene's germline CDR1 is GTSNPN and CDR2 SVGIG (reference sequence). This CDR3 region has 15 residues. The junction had 7 bases not matched to a gene; V was cut back by 0 bases and J by 2 bases. TCRdb keeps only in-frame clones here, not all; method: immunoSEQ multiplex PCR. The sample records about 120,000 clones, roughly 79% being singletons. The sequenced material came from peripheral blood. This receptor was obtained from a human donor in a cohort sampled during active COVID-19. The genes are TRBV30 and TRBJ2-7; TRBD2 aligns across 7 bases. The CDR3 sequence: CAWSVWGGLTYEQYF. In nucleotides, the CDR3 is TGTGCCTGGAGTGTATGGGGGGGTTTGACCTACGAGCAGTACTTC. The variable domain in full, completed from reference TRBV30 and TRBJ2-7, reads SQTIHQWPATLVQPVGSPLSLECTVEGTSNPNLYWYRQAAGRGLQLLFYSVGIGQISSEVPQNLSASRPQDRQFILSSKKLLLSDSGFYLCAWSVWGGLTYEQYFGPGTRLTVT.